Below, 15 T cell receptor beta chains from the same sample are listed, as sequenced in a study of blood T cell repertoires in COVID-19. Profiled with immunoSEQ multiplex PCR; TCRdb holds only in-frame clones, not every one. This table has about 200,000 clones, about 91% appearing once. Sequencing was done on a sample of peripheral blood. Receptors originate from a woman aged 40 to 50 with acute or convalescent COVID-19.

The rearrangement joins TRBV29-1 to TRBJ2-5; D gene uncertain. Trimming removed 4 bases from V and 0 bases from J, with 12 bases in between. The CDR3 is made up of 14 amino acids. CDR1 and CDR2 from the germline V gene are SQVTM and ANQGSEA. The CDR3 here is CSVAPRLDQETQYF. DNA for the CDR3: TGCAGCGTTGCCCCCAGGTTGGACCAAGAGACCCAGTACTTC. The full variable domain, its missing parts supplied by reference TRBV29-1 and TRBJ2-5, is SAVISQKPSRDICQRGTSLTIQCQVDSQVTMMFWYRQQPGQSLTLIATANQGSEATYESGFVIDKFPISRPNLTFSTLTVSNMSPEDSSIYLCSVAPRLDQETQYFGPGTRLLVL.

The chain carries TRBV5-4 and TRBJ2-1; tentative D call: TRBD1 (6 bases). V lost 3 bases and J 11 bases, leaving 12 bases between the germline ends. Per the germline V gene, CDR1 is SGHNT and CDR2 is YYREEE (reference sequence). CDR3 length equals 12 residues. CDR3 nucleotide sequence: TGTGCCAGCAGCTGGGACACCCAAAAGCAGTTCTTC. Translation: CASSWDTQKQFF. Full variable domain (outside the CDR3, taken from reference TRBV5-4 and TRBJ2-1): ETGVTQSPTHLIKTRGQQVTLRCSSQSGHNTVSWYQQALGQGPQFIFQYYREEENGRGNFPPRFSGLQFPNYSSELNVNALELDDSALYLCASSWDTQKQFFGPGTRLTVL.

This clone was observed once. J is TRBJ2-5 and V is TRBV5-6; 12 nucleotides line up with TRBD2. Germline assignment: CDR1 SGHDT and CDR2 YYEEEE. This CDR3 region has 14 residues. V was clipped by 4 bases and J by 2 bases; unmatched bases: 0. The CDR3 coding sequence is TGTGCCAGCAGCCTAGCGGGGGGGCAAGAGACCCAGTACTTC. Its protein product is CASSLAGGQETQYF. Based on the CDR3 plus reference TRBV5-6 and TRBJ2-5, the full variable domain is DAGVTQSPTHLIKTRGQQVTLRCSPKSGHDTVSWYQQALGQGPQFIFQYYEEEERQRGNFPDRFSGHQFPNYSSELNVNALLLGDSALYLCASSLAGGQETQYFGPGTRLLVL.

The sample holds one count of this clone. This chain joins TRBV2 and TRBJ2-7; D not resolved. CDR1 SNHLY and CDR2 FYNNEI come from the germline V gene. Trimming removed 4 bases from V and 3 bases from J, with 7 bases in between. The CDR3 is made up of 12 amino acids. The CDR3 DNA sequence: TGTGCCAGCAGTGGAGAAGACTACGAGCAGTACGTC. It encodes CASSGEDYEQYV.

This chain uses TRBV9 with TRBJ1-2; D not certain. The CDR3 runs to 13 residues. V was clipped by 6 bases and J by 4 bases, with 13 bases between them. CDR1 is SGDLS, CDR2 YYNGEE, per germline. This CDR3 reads CASTKLGTYGYTF. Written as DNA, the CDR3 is TGTGCCAGCACCAAGCTAGGTACCTATGGCTACACCTTC.

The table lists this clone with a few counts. The CDR3 nucleotides read TGTGCCAGCAGCGTAGGCGAGGTGAGGAGAGTTCAAAGCTATGGCTACACCTTC. Its translation is CASSVGEVRRVQSYGYTF. The chain employs TRBV9 and TRBJ1-2; D uncertain. CDR3 length: 18 amino acids. CDR1 is SGDLS and CDR2 is YYNGEE in the germline V gene. Trimming took off 0 bases at V and 4 bases at J, with 22 bases between the two ends.

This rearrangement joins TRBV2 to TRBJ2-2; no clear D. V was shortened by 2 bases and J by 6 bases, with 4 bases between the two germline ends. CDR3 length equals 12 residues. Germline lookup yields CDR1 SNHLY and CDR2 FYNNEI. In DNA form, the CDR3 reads TGTGCCAGCAGTGAAATCGCCGGGGAGCTGTTTTTT. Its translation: CASSEIAGELFF.

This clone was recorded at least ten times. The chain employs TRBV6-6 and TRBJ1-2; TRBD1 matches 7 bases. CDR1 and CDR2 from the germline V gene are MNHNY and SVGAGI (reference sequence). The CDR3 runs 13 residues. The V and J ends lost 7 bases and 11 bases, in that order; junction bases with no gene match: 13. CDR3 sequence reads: CASIIYGQDEYTF. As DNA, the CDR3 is TGTGCCAGCATCATCTACGGACAGGATGAGTACACCTTC.

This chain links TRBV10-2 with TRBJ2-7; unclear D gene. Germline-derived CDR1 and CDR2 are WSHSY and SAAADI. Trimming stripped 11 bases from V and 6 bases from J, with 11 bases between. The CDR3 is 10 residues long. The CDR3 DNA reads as TGCGCCGGAGATCCGGGCGAGCAGTACGTC. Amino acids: CAGDPGEQYV.

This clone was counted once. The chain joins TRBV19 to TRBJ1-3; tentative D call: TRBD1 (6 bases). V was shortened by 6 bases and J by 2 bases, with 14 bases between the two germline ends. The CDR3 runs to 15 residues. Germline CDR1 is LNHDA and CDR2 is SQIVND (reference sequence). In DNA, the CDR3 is TGTGCCAGTAGAACACAGGGTTCCGCTGGAAACACCATATATTTT. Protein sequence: CASRTQGSAGNTIYF.

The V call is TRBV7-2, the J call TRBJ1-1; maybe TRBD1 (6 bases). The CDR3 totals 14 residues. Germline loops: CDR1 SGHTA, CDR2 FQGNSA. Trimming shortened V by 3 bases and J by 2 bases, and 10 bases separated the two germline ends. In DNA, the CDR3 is TGTGCCAGCAGCTTCGGACAGCCCAACACTGAAGCTTTCTTT. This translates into CASSFGQPNTEAFF.

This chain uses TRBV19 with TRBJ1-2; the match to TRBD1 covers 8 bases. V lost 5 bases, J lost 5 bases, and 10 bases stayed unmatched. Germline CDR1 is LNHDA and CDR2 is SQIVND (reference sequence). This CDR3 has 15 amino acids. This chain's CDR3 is CASSDAGGRGYGYTF. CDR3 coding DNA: TGTGCCAGTAGTGATGCAGGGGGCCGGGGATATGGCTACACCTTC.

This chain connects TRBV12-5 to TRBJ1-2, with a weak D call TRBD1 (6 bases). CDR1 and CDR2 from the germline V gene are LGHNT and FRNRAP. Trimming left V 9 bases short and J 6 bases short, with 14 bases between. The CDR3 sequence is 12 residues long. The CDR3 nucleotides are TGTGCTAGGTTTCAGGGGCGTCATGGCTACACCTTC. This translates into CARFQGRHGYTF.

The CDR3 nucleotides are TGTGCCAGCACACGTACAGGGGGCGCCGATGGCTACACCTTC. Translated, it gives CASTRTGGADGYTF. The rearrangement uses TRBV5-4 and TRBJ1-2; 9 positions agree with TRBD1. V shed 6 bases, J shed 6 bases, and the junction held 9 bases outside the gene matches. Germline CDR1 is SGHNT and CDR2 is YYREEE (reference sequence). The CDR3 totals 14 residues.

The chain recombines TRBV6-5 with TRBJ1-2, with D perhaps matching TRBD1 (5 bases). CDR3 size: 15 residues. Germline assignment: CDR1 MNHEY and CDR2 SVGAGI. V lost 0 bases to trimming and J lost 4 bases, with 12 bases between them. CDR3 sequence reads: CASSYSQGLGYGYTF. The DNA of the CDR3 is TGTGCCAGCAGTTACTCTCAGGGATTGGGCTATGGCTACACCTTC.